This T cell receptor beta chain is drawn from a study of cytomegalovirus exposure and HLA in healthy donors. Study-level information: In a previous analysis, 117 million unique TCR beta sequences were found from about 179 million T cells.

In the case of this clone: Its antigen is unknown.

Study-level points and caveats: While the bulk of TCR sequences proved rare, some public TCRs turned up in many donors. Accurate predictions that matched the HLA-A and HLA-B alleles of most subjects were reportedly made from TCR beta sequences.

Primers: 60 Vbeta forward and 13 Jbeta reverse. Libraries were prepared by immunoSEQ multiplex PCR; TCRdb keeps only in-frame clonotypes and omits some of them. This table holds approximately 100,000 clones, around 79% found once. V lost 4 bases and J 6 bases, leaving 14 bases between the germline ends. Germline V gene sequence: CDR1 SGHRS, CDR2 YFSETQ. This CDR3 has 14 residues. This clonotype was sampled from a male donor in good health and CMV-seropositive. The chain uses TRBV5-1 and TRBJ2-1; a weak D match, TRBD1 (6 bases). The specimen sequenced was PBMCs. CDR3 protein: CASSPPDSPNEQFF. CDR3 DNA: TGCGCCAGCAGCCCACCGGACAGTCCCAATGAGCAGTTCTTC.